Below are 22 T cell receptor beta chains sequenced from a single sample in a study of OX40 agonist ivuxolimab in advanced cancers. Here immunoSEQ multiplex PCR was the method, and the copy in TCRdb shows in-frame clones only, minus some. Seen here are some 18,000 clones, about 88% observed once, and the top ten hold about 14%. Source: CD4+ or CD8+ T cells sorted from blood, taken in a trial of the OX40 agonist ivuxolimab. The source of these receptors is an adult with an advanced solid tumor such as melanoma, head and neck, liver or kidney cancer.

The CDR3: CTDRDSGNTIYF. Here the CDR3 DNA reads TGTACCGACCGGGATAGTGGAAACACCATATATTTT. The chain carries TRBV7-9 and TRBJ1-3; D gene unclear. This CDR3 contains 12 residues. CDR1 is SEHNR, CDR2 FQNEAQ, per germline (reference sequence).

The chain combines TRBV14 with TRBJ1-1; TRBD1 agrees at 7 bases. The CDR3 runs to 16 residues. Per the germline V gene, CDR1 is SGHDN and CDR2 is FVKESK. Trimming took 0 bases from V and 0 from J; bases not matched to a gene: 4. The CDR3 DNA reads as TGTGCCAGCAGCCAAGATTTCGGACAGGTGAACACTGAAGCTTTCTTT. Its translation is CASSQDFGQVNTEAFF. Variable domain in full (rest from reference TRBV14 and TRBJ1-1): EAGVTQFPSHSVIEKGQTVTLRCDPISGHDNLYWYRRVMGKEIKFLLHFVKESKQDESGMPNNRFLAERTGGTYSTLKVQPAELEDSGVYFCASSQDFGQVNTEAFFGQGTRLTVV.

This chain joins TRBV28 and TRBJ1-4; D gene ambiguous. The CDR3 sequence is 14 residues long. Germline V gene lookup returns CDR1 MDHEN and CDR2 SYDVKM. V lost 5 bases and J 5 bases, leaving 12 bases between the germline ends. CDR3 residues: CASSLYSGNEKLFF. The CDR3 nucleotides are TGTGCCAGCAGTCTGTACTCGGGGAATGAAAAACTGTTTTTT.

The chain combines TRBV30 with TRBJ1-2; no definite D call. The germline V gene has CDR1 GTSNPN and CDR2 SVGIG (reference sequence). This CDR3 has 13 amino acids. Between the trimmed V and J ends, which lost 7 bases and 0 bases, there was a span of 12 bases. CDR3 coding DNA: TGTGCCTCTTTGGGGAACCCTAACTATGGCTACACCTTC. Amino acid sequence: CASLGNPNYGYTF. Together with reference TRBV30 and TRBJ1-2, the CDR3 gives the full variable domain: SQTIHQWPATLVQPVGSPLSLECTVEGTSNPNLYWYRQAAGRGLQLLFYSVGIGQISSEVPQNLSASRPQDRQFILSSKKLLLSDSGFYLCASLGNPNYGYTFGSGTRLTVV.

V usage is TRBV6-6 and J usage is TRBJ2-7; the D call may be TRBD1 or TRBD2 (5 bases each). V lost 5 bases and J lost 2, with 13 bases in between. Germline assignment: CDR1 MNHNY and CDR2 SVGAGI (reference sequence). This CDR3 contains 14 residues. CDR3 sequence: CASSEGPMPYEQYF. CDR3 DNA sequence: TGTGCCAGCAGTGAGGGGCCCATGCCCTACGAGCAGTACTTC.

J is TRBJ2-3 and V is TRBV29-1, with TRBD2 matching 8 bases. The trim removed 0 bases at V and 4 bases at J, leaving 9 bases unmatched. This CDR3 region has 16 residues. Per the germline V gene, CDR1 is SQVTM and CDR2 is ANQGSEA. CDR3 protein: CSVEDRTGGPPDTQYF. As DNA, the CDR3 is TGCAGCGTTGAAGATAGAACGGGAGGGCCACCAGATACGCAGTATTTT.

Only one count was recorded for this clone. The J gene is TRBJ2-5, the V gene TRBV7-7, with D hard to call. The length of the CDR3 is 13 residues. CDR1 SSHAT and CDR2 FNYEAQ come from the germline V gene (reference sequence). With 5 bases removed from V and 0 bases from J, the gap between germline ends came to 7 bases. This CDR3 is CASSRTHQETQYF. The CDR3 DNA sequence: TGTGCCAGCAGCCGGACGCACCAAGAGACCCAGTACTTC.

The genes are TRBV6-5 and TRBJ2-1; possibly TRBD2 for D (5 bases). The V end lost 5 bases, the J end lost 7 bases, and 12 bases lay between the germline ends. From germline, CDR1 is MNHEY and CDR2 SVGAGI. The CDR3 extends over 13 amino acids. The CDR3 sequence is CASSEKWRNEQFF. The CDR3 DNA reads TGTGCCAGCAGTGAGAAATGGAGGAATGAGCAGTTCTTC.

The chain is built from TRBV2 and TRBJ2-5, with a tentative D call TRBD2 (5 bases). The DNA end is more similar to TRBJ2-7, so the J call may be wrong. CDR1 and CDR2 from the germline V gene are SNHLY and FYNNEI. CDR3 length: 13 residues. The CDR3 spells CASSMREAVEQYF. CDR3 bases: TGTGCCAGCAGTATGAGGGAAGCGGTCGAGCAGTACTTC.

This sequence joins TRBV5-6 and TRBJ2-5, with a possible D match to TRBD1 (6 bases). Germline V CDR1 and CDR2: SGHDT, YYEEEE. CDR3 size: 14 residues. Trimming cost V 2 bases and J 4 bases, with 12 bases left between them. This CDR3 is CASSLRTGLETQYF. The DNA of the CDR3 is TGTGCCAGCAGCTTAAGAACAGGGTTAGAGACCCAGTACTTC.

V usage is TRBV9 and J usage is TRBJ1-2, with 7 bases lining up with TRBD1. With V trimmed by 3 bases and J by 1 base, 6 bases remained unmatched. The CDR3 contains 15 residues. The germline gives CDR1 SGDLS, CDR2 YYNGEE. CDR3 DNA: TGTGCCAGCAGCGCTGGACAGGAGTTTAACTATGGCTACACCTTC. Amino acid sequence: CASSAGQEFNYGYTF.

The chain is built from TRBV19 and TRBJ2-5, with TRBD1 identical over 8 bases. The CDR3 covers 16 residues. Germline V gene sequence: CDR1 LNHDA, CDR2 SQIVND (reference sequence). V lost 5 bases, J lost 5 bases, and 13 bases stayed unmatched. The CDR3 region is CASSPQLGQGGETQYF. As DNA, the CDR3 is TGTGCCAGTAGTCCACAACTTGGACAGGGTGGTGAGACCCAGTACTTC.

The chain carries TRBV6-5 and TRBJ2-3, with 7 positions matching TRBD2. This CDR3 has 14 amino acids. Germline CDR1 MNHEY, CDR2 SVGAGI. V lost 7 bases to trimming and J lost 4 bases; unmatched junction nucleotides: 8. CDR3 loop: CASTTRDYSDTQYF. Here the CDR3 DNA reads TGTGCCAGCACTACTCGGGACTACTCAGATACGCAGTATTTT.

The chain links TRBV7-7 to TRBJ2-7; 8 positions agree with TRBD1. The V and J ends lost 0 bases and 6 bases, in that order; junction bases with no gene match: 7. Germline V gene lookup returns CDR1 SSHAT and CDR2 FNYEAQ (reference sequence). The CDR3 runs 15 residues. The CDR3 reads CASSLAAGGASEQYF. The CDR3 DNA reads as TGTGCCAGCAGCTTAGCGGCAGGGGGCGCTTCCGAGCAGTACTTC.

V usage is TRBV11-2 and J usage is TRBJ1-4, with D perhaps TRBD1 (6 bases). The length of the CDR3 is 16 residues. The germline V gene encodes CDR1 SGHAT and CDR2 FQNNGV. V lost 1 base and J lost 6, with 15 bases in between. CDR3 nucleotide sequence: TGTGCCAGCAGCTTAGTACGGGGGAGGGGGTATGAAAAACTGTTTTTT. Its protein is CASSLVRGRGYEKLFF. Together with reference TRBV11-2 and TRBJ1-4, the CDR3 gives the full variable domain: EAGVAQSPRYKIIEKRQSVAFWCNPISGHATLYWYQQILGQGPKLLIQFQNNGVVDDSQLPKDRFSAERLKGVDSTLKIQPAKLEDSAVYLCASSLVRGRGYEKLFFGSGTQLSVL.

This chain connects TRBV6-1 to TRBJ1-6, with D unresolved. CDR1 and CDR2 from the germline V gene are MNHNS and SASEGT. CDR3 length: 13 residues. V was trimmed by 1 base and J by 7 bases, leaving 5 bases between them. CDR3 coding DNA: TGTGCCAGCAGTGAAGGGCCAAATTCACCCCTCCACTTT. Residues: CASSEGPNSPLHF.

The chain has TRBV19 and TRBJ1-5; the match to TRBD1 covers 10 bases. Germline-derived CDR1 and CDR2 are LNHDA and SQIVND (reference sequence). Trimming removed 1 base from V and 2 bases from J; junction bases left unmatched: 5. This CDR3 is built from 17 residues. This chain's CDR3 is CASSIVKTGGRNQPQHF. The DNA for the CDR3 is TGTGCCAGTAGTATAGTCAAGACAGGGGGCCGCAATCAGCCCCAGCATTTT.

The chain recombines TRBV13 with TRBJ2-2; TRBD1 aligns across 8 bases. With 5 bases clipped from V and 2 bases from J, the junction kept 7 bases outside the gene matches. Germline values: CDR1 PRHDT, CDR2 FYEKMQ (reference sequence). The CDR3 is 16 residues long. The CDR3 reads CASSPRDRPNTGELFF. CDR3 in DNA: TGTGCCAGCAGCCCCCGGGACAGGCCAAACACCGGGGAGCTGTTTTTT. Drawing the rest from reference TRBV13 and TRBJ2-2, the complete variable domain is AAGVIQSPRHLIKEKRETATLKCYPIPRHDTVYWYQQGPGQDPQFLISFYEKMQSDKGSIPDRFSAQQFSDYHSELNMSSLELGDSALYFCASSPRDRPNTGELFFGEGSRLTVL.

This chain joins TRBV5-1 and TRBJ2-2; D unclear. The V gene lost 4 bases and the J gene lost 6 bases, with 10 bases spanning the gap. The CDR3 sequence is 13 residues long. The V gene's germline CDR1 is SGHRS and CDR2 YFSETQ. CDR3 region: CASSPGDSGELFF. CDR3 sequence (DNA): TGCGCCAGCAGCCCGGGCGACTCCGGGGAGCTGTTTTTT.

The chain has TRBV5-4 and TRBJ2-1, with D possibly TRBD1 on 6 matching bases. In germline, CDR1 is SGHNT, CDR2 YYREEE (reference sequence). The V end was cut by 3 bases, the J end by 6 bases, with 16 bases between. The CDR3 runs to 15 residues. CDR3 protein: CASSYLGASFNEQFF. In DNA form, the CDR3 reads TGTGCCAGCAGCTACCTGGGGGCTAGCTTCAATGAGCAGTTCTTC. The full variable domain, with the rest looked up from reference TRBV5-4 and TRBJ2-1, is ETGVTQSPTHLIKTRGQQVTLRCSSQSGHNTVSWYQQALGQGPQFIFQYYREEENGRGNFPPRFSGLQFPNYSSELNVNALELDDSALYLCASSYLGASFNEQFFGPGTRLTVL.

The CDR3 bases are TGCGCCAGCAGCTCGGGACTCTCCTACGAGCAGTACTTC. Translated: CASSSGLSYEQYF. This chain joins TRBV5-1 and TRBJ2-7; the D gene is possibly TRBD2 (6 bases). The V gene lost 3 bases and the J gene lost 0 bases, with 7 bases spanning the gap. The CDR3 has 13 amino acids. The V gene's germline CDR1 is SGHRS and CDR2 YFSETQ.

About this clone itself: This CDR3 is also generated by other DNA sequences in the sample. Here the CDR3 reads CASSIAGGALPEAFF. The CDR3 DNA sequence: TGTGCCAGTAGTATAGCCGGAGGGGCGCTCCCTGAAGCTTTCTTT. This sequence joins TRBV19 and TRBJ1-1, with D tentatively TRBD1 (5 bases). This CDR3 region has 15 residues. CDR1 and CDR2 (germline): LNHDA, SQIVND (reference sequence). V gave up 1 base and J gave up 6 bases, with 15 bases separating them.